These 18 T cell receptor beta chains were all obtained from the same sample, sequenced in a study of T cell responses to AZD1222 COVID-19 vaccine. TCRdb's copy holds only in-frame clones and misses some; the assay was immunoSEQ multiplex PCR. The sample has some 120,000 clones, 70% to 90% seen once; the top ten hold 4.5% to 5%. Here the sequenced sample was peripheral blood, taken on day 0 of AZD1222 vaccination. These TCRs come from an adult in good health.

This chain uses TRBV9 with TRBJ1-6; D remains unclear. This CDR3 region has 13 residues. The germline V and J ends were trimmed by 1 base and 9 bases, with 8 bases remaining between them. The germline V gene has CDR1 SGDLS and CDR2 YYNGEE. The CDR3 loop reads CASSVLWGSPLHF. The CDR3 nucleotides read TGTGCCAGCAGCGTACTTTGGGGTTCACCCCTCCACTTT.

The chain employs TRBV6-1 and TRBJ1-4; tentative D call: TRBD1 (6 bases). Germline V CDR1 and CDR2: MNHNS, SASEGT. The CDR3 loop spans 17 amino acids. Trimming took 0 bases from V and 4 from J, leaving 15 bases between them. CDR3 nucleotides: TGTGCCAGCAGTGAAGCGACAGGACGAGGGTTTAATGAAAAACTGTTTTTT. Translation gives CASSEATGRGFNEKLFF.

The chain combines TRBV27 with TRBJ2-2; D might be TRBD1 (5 bases). Germline values: CDR1 MNHEY, CDR2 SMNVEV (reference sequence). The CDR3 spans 16 residues. V gave up 5 bases and J gave up 1 base, with 14 bases separating them. CDR3 sequence: CASSAQERGNTGELFF. CDR3 in DNA: TGTGCCAGCAGTGCACAGGAAAGGGGGAACACCGGGGAGCTGTTTTTT.

CDR3 in DNA: TGCAGCGTTGAAGGACAACTGAACACTGAAGCTTTCTTT. Translating it yields CSVEGQLNTEAFF. The chain recombines TRBV29-1 with TRBJ1-1; D gene uncertain. V lost 1 base to trimming and J lost 0 bases, with 6 bases between them. The CDR3 extends over 13 amino acids. In germline, CDR1 is SQVTM, CDR2 ANQGSEA.

The chain couples TRBV18 to TRBJ1-6, with 9 bases that match TRBD1. CDR3 length equals 18 residues. V gave up 0 bases and J gave up 1 base; unmatched junction bases: 4. Germline values: CDR1 KGHSH, CDR2 LQKENI. CDR3 region: CASSPPGQGLSYNSPLHF. The CDR3 region has the DNA TGTGCCAGCTCACCACCGGGACAGGGATTGTCCTATAATTCACCCCTCCACTTT.

This chain uses TRBV5-1 with TRBJ1-4, with D perhaps TRBD1 (5 bases). CDR3 length: 14 residues. Per germline, CDR1 SGHRS and CDR2 YFSETQ. Trimming removed 3 bases from V and 3 bases from J, with 9 bases in between. The CDR3 is CASSSDTSNEKLFF. DNA of the CDR3: TGCGCCAGCAGCTCGGACACCTCTAATGAAAAACTGTTTTTT. The whole variable domain, remainder taken from reference TRBV5-1 and TRBJ1-4, is KAGVTQTPRYLIKTRGQQVTLSCSPISGHRSVSWYQQTPGQGLQFLFEYFSETQRNKGNFPGRFSGRQFSNSRSEMNVSTLELGDSALYLCASSSDTSNEKLFFGSGTQLSVL.

The rearrangement links TRBV7-2 to TRBJ1-6; 8 bases are a match to TRBD1. This CDR3 region has 17 residues. The germline V gene encodes CDR1 SGHTA and CDR2 FQGNSA. Trimming cost V 1 base and J 8 bases; bases outside gene matches: 10. CDR3 sequence: CASSLVLRDRRDSPLHF. For the CDR3, the DNA is TGTGCCAGCAGCTTAGTTCTCCGGGACAGGAGGGATTCACCCCTCCACTTT.

This chain uses TRBV11-1 with TRBJ2-2; perhaps TRBD2 as D (6 bases). V lost 5 bases, J lost 2 bases, and 12 bases lay in between. This CDR3 has 15 amino acids. The germline CDR1 and CDR2 sequences are SGHAT and FQDESV (reference sequence). CDR3 sequence (DNA): TGTGCCAGCAGCCCTGCGGGGAGAAACACCGGGGAGCTGTTTTTT. Encoded protein: CASSPAGRNTGELFF. The full variable domain, completed using reference TRBV11-1 and TRBJ2-2, is EAEVAQSPRYKITEKSQAVAFWCDPISGHATLYWYRQILGQGPELLVQFQDESVVDDSQLPKDRFSAERLKGVDSTLKIQPAELGDSAMYLCASSPAGRNTGELFFGEGSRLTVL.

CDR3 DNA: TGTGCCAGCTCACCACAGCGGGGGTACCAAGAGACCCAGTACTTC. This encodes CASSPQRGYQETQYF. This chain links TRBV18 with TRBJ2-5; TRBD2 agrees at 8 bases. V shed 1 base, J shed 0 bases, and the junction held 1 base outside the gene matches. Per germline, CDR1 KGHSH and CDR2 LQKENI. The CDR3 spans 15 residues.

This clone is a singleton in its sample. This chain uses TRBV9 with TRBJ2-3; 16 bases fit TRBD2. Trimming removed 4 bases from V and 0 bases from J; junction bases left unmatched: 5. Germline V gene data show CDR1 as SGDLS and CDR2 as YYNGEE. This CDR3 is 18 amino acids long. The CDR3 region is CASSLGTSGGASTDTQYF. As DNA, the CDR3 is TGTGCCAGCAGCCTCGGGACTAGCGGGGGGGCAAGCACAGATACGCAGTATTTT.

J is TRBJ2-1 and V is TRBV15; 7 bases agree with TRBD2. The CDR3 is 16 amino acids. Germline V CDR1 and CDR2: LNHNV, YYDKDF (reference sequence). J lost 5 bases, V lost 0 bases, and 7 bases had no gene match. CDR3 sequence (DNA): TGTGCCACCAGCAGAGATCAGGCGGGAGACAACAATGAGCAGTTCTTC. Protein product: CATSRDQAGDNNEQFF.

This clone occurred once. The chain carries TRBV24-1 and TRBJ2-7; D may be TRBD1 or TRBD2 (6 bases each). CDR1 and CDR2 (germline): KGHDR, SFDVKD. The V gene lost 4 bases and the J gene lost 0 bases, with 12 bases spanning the gap. The length of the CDR3 is 15 residues. Here the CDR3 DNA reads TGTGCCACCAGTGAAGGCGGGACAAACTCCTACGAGCAGTACTTC. Its protein is CATSEGGTNSYEQYF.

The gene calls are TRBV4-3 and TRBJ1-2, with a weak D call TRBD1 (6 bases). CDR3 size: 16 residues. The germline V and J ends were trimmed by 0 bases and 6 bases, with 17 bases remaining between them. Germline assignment: CDR1 LGHNA and CDR2 YSLEER. The CDR3 region has the DNA TGCGCCAGCAGCCAAGATCTGACCTCGACAGGAGATGGCTACACCTTC. Encoded protein: CASSQDLTSTGDGYTF.

This chain uses TRBV5-1 with TRBJ2-5, with D possibly matching TRBD2 (5 bases). Germline CDR1 is SGHRS and CDR2 is YFSETQ. CDR3 length: 15 residues. Trimming left V 4 bases short and J 2 bases short, with 15 bases between. CDR3 sequence (DNA): TGCGCCAGCAGCACGAACAGACGGGGTCAAGAGACCCAGTACTTC. This encodes CASSTNRRGQETQYF.

The J gene is TRBJ2-7, the V gene TRBV5-6; possible D gene TRBD1, 6 bases. Germline CDR1 reads SGHDT; CDR2 reads YYEEEE. With 4 bases removed from V and 1 base from J, the gap between germline ends came to 15 bases. There are 15 residues in the CDR3. Written as DNA, the CDR3 is TGTGCCAGCAGCCGCCGGGACACGTTATCCTACGAGCAGTACTTC. It encodes CASSRRDTLSYEQYF.

The V and J genes are TRBV10-1 and TRBJ1-2; D perhaps matches TRBD1 (6 bases). CDR3 length: 14 amino acids. CDR1 and CDR2 (germline): WNHNN, SYGVQD (reference sequence). The V end was cut by 3 bases, the J end by 1 base, with 9 bases between. CDR3 sequence reads: CASSESGVNYGYTF. CDR3 DNA sequence: TGCGCCAGCAGTGAATCAGGGGTTAACTATGGCTACACCTTC.

Points on this clone: Other DNA sequences of this sample code for an identical CDR3. The chain employs TRBV12-3 or TRBV12-4 and TRBJ1-5; no definite D call. With 0 bases removed from V and 7 bases from J, the gap between germline ends came to 7 bases. This CDR3 has 13 residues. The CDR3, as DNA: TGTGCCAGCAGTTTAGCTGAGGACCAGCCCCAGCATTTT. This translates into CASSLAEDQPQHF.

The rearrangement uses TRBV7-9 and TRBJ2-5; D call uncertain. Trimming stripped 3 bases from V and 2 bases from J, with 1 base between. CDR3 size: 11 residues. Germline V CDR1 and CDR2: SEHNR, FQNEAQ (reference sequence). CDR3 nucleotides: TGTGCCAGCAGCTTGCAAGAGACCCAGTACTTC. It codes for CASSLQETQYF.